This T cell receptor beta chain was sequenced in a study of beta chain features in type 1 diabetes. Study background: All samples combined gave about 100 million sorted cells for examination.

In regard to this clone: The antigen is unknown.

Trimming stripped 4 bases from V and 7 bases from J, with 10 bases between. From germline, CDR1 is GTSNPN and CDR2 SVGIG (reference sequence). CDR3 length equals 12 residues. Study-wide findings and caveats: All four CD4+ subsets from Type 1 diabetes patients carried moderately but significantly shorter TCRB CDR3s. Relative to healthy donors, patients appeared to have naive, central memory and Treg TCRB repertoires that were more similar. Type 1 diabetes patients had fewer VDJ junction insertions and more deletions.

The sequenced template was cDNA made from the entire isolated RNA. The average read count of naive, central memory and regulatory T cell samples was several million. TCRdb's table, derived via immunoSEQ multiplex PCR, lists solely in-frame clones and lacks some. The profile shows hundreds of thousands of clones, 7% to 10% of them singletons. The sequenced sample was central memory CD4+ T cells from blood. V and J are TRBV30 and TRBJ1-4, with a weak D call TRBD1 (5 bases). The receptor was isolated from a man aged 30-40 years with type 1 diabetes. CDR3 residues: CAWKGRAEKLFF. In DNA, the CDR3 is TGTGCCTGGAAAGGCAGGGCTGAAAAACTGTTTTTT. Variable domain in full (rest from reference TRBV30 and TRBJ1-4): SQTIHQWPATLVQPVGSPLSLECTVEGTSNPNLYWYRQAAGRGLQLLFYSVGIGQISSEVPQNLSASRPQDRQFILSSKKLLLSDSGFYLCAWKGRAEKLFFGSGTQLSVL.